These 9 T cell receptor beta chains came from one sample sequenced in a study of T cell responses to AZD1222 COVID-19 vaccine. This table comes from immunoSEQ multiplex PCR, and its TCRdb copy is limited to in-frame clones, with some not included. Here the sample spans around 120,000 clones, around 93% being singletons. The starting material was peripheral blood, obtained 28 days after the second AZD1222 dose. These receptors came from an adult who received the AZD1222 COVID-19 vaccine.

CDR3 in DNA: TGTGCCAGCGGTACAAATAATTCACCCCTCCACTTT. Its translation is CASGTNNSPLHF. The J gene is TRBJ1-6, the V gene TRBV25-1; unclear D gene. The CDR3 contains 12 residues. The germline CDR1 and CDR2 sequences are MGHDK and SYGVNS. The V and J ends lost 8 bases and 5 bases respectively, with 7 bases between them. Full variable domain (remainder filled in from reference TRBV25-1 and TRBJ1-6): EADIYQTPRYLVIGTGKKITLECSQTMGHDKMYWYQQDPGMELHLIHYSYGVNSTEKGDLSSESTVSRIRTEHFPLTLESARPSHTSQYLCASGTNNSPLHFGNGTRLTVT.

The chain has TRBV5-1 and TRBJ1-2, with a possible D match to TRBD1 (5 bases). V was clipped by 2 bases and J by 7 bases, with 9 bases between them. CDR1 and CDR2 from the germline V gene are SGHRS and YFSETQ. The CDR3 consists of 12 residues. CDR3 nucleotide sequence: TGCGCCAGCAGCTTCAGGGTCGGTGGCTACACCTTC. Amino acid sequence: CASSFRVGGYTF. The variable domain in full, completed from reference TRBV5-1 and TRBJ1-2, reads KAGVTQTPRYLIKTRGQQVTLSCSPISGHRSVSWYQQTPGQGLQFLFEYFSETQRNKGNFPGRFSGRQFSNSRSEMNVSTLELGDSALYLCASSFRVGGYTFGSGTRLTVV.

The V and J genes are TRBV5-1 and TRBJ2-7; possible D gene TRBD2, 8 bases. Germline V gene lookup returns CDR1 SGHRS and CDR2 YFSETQ. Trimming took 4 bases from V and 6 from J, leaving 20 bases between them. The CDR3 contains 15 residues. This CDR3 is CASSQGGAGDSEQYF. CDR3 DNA sequence: TGCGCCAGCAGCCAGGGGGGAGCGGGAGATTCCGAGCAGTACTTC.

The chain employs TRBV7-9 and TRBJ2-5, with D possibly being TRBD2 (6 bases). Germline CDR1 SEHNR, CDR2 FQNEAQ (reference sequence). The V end lost 5 bases, the J end lost 9 bases, and 19 bases lay between the germline ends. This CDR3 contains 14 residues. For the CDR3, the DNA is TGTGCCAGCAGCGGCGGGGACCTCCAAGGGGCCCAGTACTTC. Its translation: CASSGGDLQGAQYF.

The count of this clone is one. The chain couples TRBV18 to TRBJ2-6; no firm D call. Germline V lookup: CDR1 KGHSH, CDR2 LQKENI. V lost 6 bases to trimming and J lost 4 bases, with 13 bases between them. This CDR3 region has 15 residues. In DNA form, the CDR3 reads TGTGCCAGCTCGCCGTTGGGGTCCGGGGCCAACGTCCTGACTTTC. This gives the protein CASSPLGSGANVLTF.

J is TRBJ2-7 and V is TRBV7-9; 7 bases align to TRBD2. This CDR3 spans 15 amino acids. CDR1 and CDR2 (germline): SEHNR, FQNEAQ (reference sequence). The junction had 7 bases not matched to a gene; V was cut back by 1 base and J by 4 bases. CDR3 residues: CASSLEHLADYEQYF. The CDR3 bases are TGTGCCAGCAGCTTAGAGCATCTAGCGGATTACGAGCAGTACTTC.

The V gene is TRBV9, the J gene TRBJ2-5; the match to TRBD1 covers 7 bases. The CDR3 extends over 15 amino acids. J gave up 3 bases and V 4 bases, and 9 bases lay outside the gene matches. The germline V gene encodes CDR1 SGDLS and CDR2 YYNGEE. The CDR3 DNA sequence: TGTGCCAGCAGCCCTCGGGACAGACCCGAAGAGACCCAGTACTTC. Protein product: CASSPRDRPEETQYF. Variable domain in full (rest from reference TRBV9 and TRBJ2-5): DSGVTQTPKHLITATGQRVTLRCSPRSGDLSVYWYQQSLDQGLQFLIQYYNGEERAKGNILERFSAQQFPDLHSELNLSSLELGDSALYFCASSPRDRPEETQYFGPGTRLLVL.

CDR3 nucleotides: TGTGCCAGCAGACCTCCCGGGGCGGCTGGCTACACCTTC. Translating gives CASRPPGAAGYTF. The chain carries TRBV6-2 or TRBV6-3 and TRBJ1-2; a possible D gene is TRBD1 (5 bases). The germline gives CDR1 MNHEY, CDR2 SVGEGT. This CDR3 region has 13 residues. The V end lost 6 bases, the J end lost 7 bases, and 15 bases lay between the germline ends.

The chain employs TRBV5-6 and TRBJ1-1; the D is unclear. CDR3 length equals 14 residues. CDR1 is SGHDT, CDR2 YYEEEE, per germline. V was clipped by 4 bases and J by 1 base, with 11 bases between them. CDR3 nucleotide sequence: TGTGCCAGCAGCGCGGGGATGCGGAACACTGAAGCTTTCTTT. It codes for CASSAGMRNTEAFF. The variable domain in full, with the rest retrieved from reference TRBV5-6 and TRBJ1-1, is DAGVTQSPTHLIKTRGQQVTLRCSPKSGHDTVSWYQQALGQGPQFIFQYYEEEERQRGNFPDRFSGHQFPNYSSELNVNALLLGDSALYLCASSAGMRNTEAFFGQGTRLTVV.